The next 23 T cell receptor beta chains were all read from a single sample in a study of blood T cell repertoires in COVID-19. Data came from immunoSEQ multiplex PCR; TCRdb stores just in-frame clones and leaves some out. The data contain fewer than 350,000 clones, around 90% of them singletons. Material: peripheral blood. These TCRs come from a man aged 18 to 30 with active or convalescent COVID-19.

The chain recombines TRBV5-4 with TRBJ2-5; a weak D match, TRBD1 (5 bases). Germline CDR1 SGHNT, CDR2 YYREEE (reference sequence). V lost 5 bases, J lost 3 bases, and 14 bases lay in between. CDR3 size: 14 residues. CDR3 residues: CASRTQGAKETQYF. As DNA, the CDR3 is TGTGCCAGCAGAACACAAGGGGCCAAAGAGACCCAGTACTTC. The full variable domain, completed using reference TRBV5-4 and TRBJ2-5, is ETGVTQSPTHLIKTRGQQVTLRCSSQSGHNTVSWYQQALGQGPQFIFQYYREEENGRGNFPPRFSGLQFPNYSSELNVNALELDDSALYLCASRTQGAKETQYFGPGTRLLVL.

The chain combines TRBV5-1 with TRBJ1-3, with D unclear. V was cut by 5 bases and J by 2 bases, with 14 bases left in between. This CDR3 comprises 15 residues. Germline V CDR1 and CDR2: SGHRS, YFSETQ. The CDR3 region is CASSSDISTGNTIYF. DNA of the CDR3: TGCGCCAGCAGTTCCGACATATCCACTGGAAACACCATATATTTT.

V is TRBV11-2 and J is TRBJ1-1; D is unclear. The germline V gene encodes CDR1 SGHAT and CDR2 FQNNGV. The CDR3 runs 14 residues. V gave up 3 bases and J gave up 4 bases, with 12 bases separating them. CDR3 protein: CASSFVRGSTEAFF. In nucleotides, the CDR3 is TGTGCCAGCAGCTTCGTCAGAGGGAGCACTGAAGCTTTCTTT. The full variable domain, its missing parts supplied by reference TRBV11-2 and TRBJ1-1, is EAGVAQSPRYKIIEKRQSVAFWCNPISGHATLYWYQQILGQGPKLLIQFQNNGVVDDSQLPKDRFSAERLKGVDSTLKIQPAKLEDSAVYLCASSFVRGSTEAFFGQGTRLTVV.

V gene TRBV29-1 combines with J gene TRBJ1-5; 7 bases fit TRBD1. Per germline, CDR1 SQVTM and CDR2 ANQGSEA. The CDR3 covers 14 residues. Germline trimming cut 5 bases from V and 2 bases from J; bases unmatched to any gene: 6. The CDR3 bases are TGCAGCGTTAGTAAGGGGGCAGGCAATCAGCCCCAGCATTTT. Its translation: CSVSKGAGNQPQHF.

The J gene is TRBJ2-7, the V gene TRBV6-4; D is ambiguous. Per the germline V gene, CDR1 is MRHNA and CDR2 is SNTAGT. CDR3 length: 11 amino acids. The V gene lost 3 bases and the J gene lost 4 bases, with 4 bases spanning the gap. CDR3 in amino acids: CASSESYEQYF. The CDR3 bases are TGTGCCAGCAGTGAGAGTTACGAGCAGTACTTC.

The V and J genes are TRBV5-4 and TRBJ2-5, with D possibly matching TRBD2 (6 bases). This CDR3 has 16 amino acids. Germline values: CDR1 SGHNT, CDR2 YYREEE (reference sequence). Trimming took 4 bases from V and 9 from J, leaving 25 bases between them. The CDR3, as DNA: TGTGCCAGCAGCGCGGCGCGGGGTTCCTACGCTGGGGCCCAGTACTTC. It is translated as CASSAARGSYAGAQYF.

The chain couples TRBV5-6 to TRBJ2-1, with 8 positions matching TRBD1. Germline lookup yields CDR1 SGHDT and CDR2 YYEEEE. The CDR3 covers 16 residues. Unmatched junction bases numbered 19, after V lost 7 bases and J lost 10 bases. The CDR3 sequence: CASAHDPKDRADEQFF. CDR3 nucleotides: TGTGCCAGCGCCCACGATCCTAAGGACAGGGCCGACGAGCAGTTCTTC.

CDR3 region: CASSEVGQSTFF. Here the CDR3 DNA reads TGCGCCAGCAGTGAGGTTGGACAGAGTACGTTTTTT. The chain combines TRBV10-2 with TRBJ1-4; tentatively, D is TRBD1 (6 bases). This CDR3 spans 12 amino acids. V lost 2 bases, J lost 16 bases, and 14 bases lay in between. The germline gives CDR1 WSHSY, CDR2 SAAADI.

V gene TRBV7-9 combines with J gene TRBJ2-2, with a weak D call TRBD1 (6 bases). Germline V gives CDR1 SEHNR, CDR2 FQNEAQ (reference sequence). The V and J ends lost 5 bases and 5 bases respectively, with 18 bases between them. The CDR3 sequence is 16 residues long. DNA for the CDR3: TGTGCCAGCAGCACCCTTAGTACAGGGTGGACCGGGGAGCTGTTTTTT. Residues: CASSTLSTGWTGELFF.

DNA of the CDR3: TGTGCCAGCAGTTGGACAGGGCAAAATCAGCCCCAGCATTTT. Its translation: CASSWTGQNQPQHF. The chain combines TRBV27 with TRBJ1-5, with 8 bases aligning to TRBD1. The CDR3 has 14 residues. Germline CDR1 is MNHEY and CDR2 is SMNVEV (reference sequence). V lost 4 bases to trimming and J lost 4 bases; unmatched junction nucleotides: 3.

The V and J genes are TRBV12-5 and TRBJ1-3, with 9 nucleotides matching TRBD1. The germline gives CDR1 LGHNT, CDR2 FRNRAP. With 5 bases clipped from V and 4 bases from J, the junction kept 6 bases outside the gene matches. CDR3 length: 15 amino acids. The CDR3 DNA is TGTGCTAGTGGTACAGGGGGCGCGGGAGGAAACACCATATATTTT. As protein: CASGTGGAGGNTIYF.

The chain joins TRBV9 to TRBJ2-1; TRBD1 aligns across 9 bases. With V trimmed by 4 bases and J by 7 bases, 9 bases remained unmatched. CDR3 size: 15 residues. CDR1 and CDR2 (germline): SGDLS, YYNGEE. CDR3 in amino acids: CASSPWTGTGNEQFF. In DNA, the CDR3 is TGTGCCAGCAGCCCCTGGACAGGGACAGGGAATGAGCAGTTCTTC.

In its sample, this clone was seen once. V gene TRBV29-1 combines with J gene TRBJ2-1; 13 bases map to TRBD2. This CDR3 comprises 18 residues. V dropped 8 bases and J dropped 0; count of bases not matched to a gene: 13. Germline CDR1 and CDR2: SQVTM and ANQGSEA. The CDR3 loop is CSSKTRTSGGSSYNEQFF. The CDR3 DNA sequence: TGCAGCTCGAAAACCAGGACTAGCGGGGGAAGCTCCTACAATGAGCAGTTCTTC.

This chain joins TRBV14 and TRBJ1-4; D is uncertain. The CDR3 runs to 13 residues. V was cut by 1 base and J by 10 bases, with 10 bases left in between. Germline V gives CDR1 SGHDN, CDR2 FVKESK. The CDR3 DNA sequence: TGTGCCAGCAGCCAAGGTCCCTCAGGAAAACTGTTTTTT. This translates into CASSQGPSGKLFF.

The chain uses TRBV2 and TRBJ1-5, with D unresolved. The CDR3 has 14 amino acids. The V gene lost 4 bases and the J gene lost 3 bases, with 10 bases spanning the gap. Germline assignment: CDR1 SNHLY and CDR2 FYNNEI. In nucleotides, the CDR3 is TGTGCCAGCAGTGTCGGGGAAATCAATCAGCCCCAGCATTTT. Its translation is CASSVGEINQPQHF.

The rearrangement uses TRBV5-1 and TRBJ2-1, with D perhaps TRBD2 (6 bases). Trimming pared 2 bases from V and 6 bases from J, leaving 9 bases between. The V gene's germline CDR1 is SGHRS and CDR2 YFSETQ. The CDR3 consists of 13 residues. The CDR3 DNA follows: TGCGCCAGCAGCTTTGCCGGGGGCAATGAGCAGTTCTTC. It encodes CASSFAGGNEQFF. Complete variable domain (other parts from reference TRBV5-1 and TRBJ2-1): KAGVTQTPRYLIKTRGQQVTLSCSPISGHRSVSWYQQTPGQGLQFLFEYFSETQRNKGNFPGRFSGRQFSNSRSEMNVSTLELGDSALYLCASSFAGGNEQFFGPGTRLTVL.

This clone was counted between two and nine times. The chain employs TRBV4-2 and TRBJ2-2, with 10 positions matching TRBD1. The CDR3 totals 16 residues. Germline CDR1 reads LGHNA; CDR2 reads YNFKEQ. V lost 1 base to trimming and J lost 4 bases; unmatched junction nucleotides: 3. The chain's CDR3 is CASSQGGQGSTGELFF. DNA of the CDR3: TGTGCCAGCAGCCAAGGGGGACAGGGGAGCACCGGGGAGCTGTTTTTT.

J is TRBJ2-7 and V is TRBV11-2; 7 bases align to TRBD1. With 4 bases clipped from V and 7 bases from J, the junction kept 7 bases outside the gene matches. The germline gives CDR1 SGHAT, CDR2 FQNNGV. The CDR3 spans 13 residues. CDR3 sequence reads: CASSSIQGWEQYF. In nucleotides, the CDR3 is TGTGCCAGCAGCTCAATACAGGGGTGGGAGCAGTACTTC.

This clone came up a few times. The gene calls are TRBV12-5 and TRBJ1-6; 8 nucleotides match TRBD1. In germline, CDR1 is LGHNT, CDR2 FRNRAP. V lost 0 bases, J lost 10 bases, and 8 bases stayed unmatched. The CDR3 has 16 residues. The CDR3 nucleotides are TGTGCTAGTGGTTTGGTTTGGGACAGGCCTCTCTCACCCCTCCACTTT. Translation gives CASGLVWDRPLSPLHF.

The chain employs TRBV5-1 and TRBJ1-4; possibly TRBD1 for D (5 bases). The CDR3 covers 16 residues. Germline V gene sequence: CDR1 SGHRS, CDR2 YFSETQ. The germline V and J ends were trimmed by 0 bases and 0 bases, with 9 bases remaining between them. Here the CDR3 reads CASSLDAGATNEKLFF. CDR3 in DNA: TGCGCCAGCAGCTTGGATGCGGGGGCAACTAATGAAAAACTGTTTTTT.

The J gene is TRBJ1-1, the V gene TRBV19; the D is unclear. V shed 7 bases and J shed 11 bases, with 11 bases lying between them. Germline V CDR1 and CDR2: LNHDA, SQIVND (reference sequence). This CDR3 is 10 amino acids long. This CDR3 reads CASKSQRAFF. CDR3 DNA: TGTGCCAGTAAGTCACAGCGGGCTTTCTTT.

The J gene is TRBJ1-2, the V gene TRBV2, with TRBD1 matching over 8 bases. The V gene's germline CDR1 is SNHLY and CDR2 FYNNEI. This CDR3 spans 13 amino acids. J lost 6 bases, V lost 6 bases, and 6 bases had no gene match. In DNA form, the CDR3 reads TGTGCCAGCAGCCTGGACAGGGCGGATGGCTACACCTTC. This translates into CASSLDRADGYTF.

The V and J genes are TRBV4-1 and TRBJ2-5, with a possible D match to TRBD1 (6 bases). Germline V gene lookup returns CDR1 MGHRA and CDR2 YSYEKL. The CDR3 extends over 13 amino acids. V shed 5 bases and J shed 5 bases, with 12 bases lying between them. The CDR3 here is CASSKAGEETQYF. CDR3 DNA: TGCGCCAGCAGCAAGGCAGGGGAGGAGACCCAGTACTTC.